This T cell receptor (beta chain) comes out of a study of blood T cell repertoires in COVID-19. Study as a whole: Specimens from acute and convalescent COVID-19 originated in the United States, Italy and Spain. From T cells, B-cell-depleted T cells, or PBMCs came the material, which was cDNA or gDNA.

Per the study methods: Reference gene primers were amplified, and this amplification served to estimate nucleated cell counts. Sequencing used immunoSEQ multiplex PCR; TCRdb keeps in-frame clones, though not all of them. V and J calls plus clone size are reproduced from that table; the DNA served to infer D and trimming. This sample has roughly 250,000 clones, with 65% to 90% found just once. Trimming left V 5 bases short and J 4 bases short, with 11 bases between. CDR1 is SGHRS, CDR2 YFSETQ, per germline. This CDR3 comprises 13 residues. This receptor was taken from a woman between 70 and 85 years old with acute or convalescent COVID-19. This rearrangement joins TRBV5-1 to TRBJ2-3; a possible D gene is TRBD2 (5 bases). Sequenced input: peripheral blood. This chain's CDR3 is CASRTRASDTQYF. The CDR3 DNA follows: TGCGCCAGCAGAACTAGAGCCTCAGATACGCAGTATTTT.